This record covers a single TCR beta chain. The assay was immunoSEQ multiplex PCR, and TCRdb's table has in-frame clones only and misses some. The sample includes about 230,000 clones, around 92% of them seen just once. These data are taken from a study of blood T cell repertoires in COVID-19. Background on the study: Sources were T cells, B-cell-depleted T cells, or PBMCs; the material itself was cDNA or gDNA.

Clinical history reported by participants formed the basis on which cohorts were assigned. Trimming took off 3 bases at V and 1 base at J, with 9 bases between the two ends. This CDR3 has 14 residues. Germline V gene lookup returns CDR1 LNHDA and CDR2 SQIVND (reference sequence). The rearrangement joins TRBV19 to TRBJ1-1, with D uncertain. Source material: PBMCs or T cells enriched from blood (not recorded which). The TCR was taken from a woman aged 25 to 45 with acute COVID-19. The CDR3 bases are TGTGCCAGTAGTATCTTCGAGAGGAACACTGAAGCTTTCTTT. Its protein product is CASSIFERNTEAFF.